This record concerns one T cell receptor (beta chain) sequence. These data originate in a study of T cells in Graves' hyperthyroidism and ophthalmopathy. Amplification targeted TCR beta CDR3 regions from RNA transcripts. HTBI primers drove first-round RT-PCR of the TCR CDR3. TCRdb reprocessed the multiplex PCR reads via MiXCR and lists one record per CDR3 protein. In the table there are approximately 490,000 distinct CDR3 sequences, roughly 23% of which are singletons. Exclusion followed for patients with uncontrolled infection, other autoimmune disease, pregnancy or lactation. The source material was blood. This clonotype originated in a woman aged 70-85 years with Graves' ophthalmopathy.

CDR3 coding DNA: TGTGCCAGCAGCCGGAGAAAGGTTGGGACTAGCGTAACAGATACGCAGTATTTT. Protein sequence: CASSRRKVGTSVTDTQYF. The chain combines TRBV7-2 with TRBJ2-3; 10 bases fit TRBD2. Germline loops: CDR1 SGHTA, CDR2 FQGNSA. CDR3 length equals 18 residues. After removal of 5 bases from V and 3 bases from J, the junction contained 14 bases not matched to a gene.